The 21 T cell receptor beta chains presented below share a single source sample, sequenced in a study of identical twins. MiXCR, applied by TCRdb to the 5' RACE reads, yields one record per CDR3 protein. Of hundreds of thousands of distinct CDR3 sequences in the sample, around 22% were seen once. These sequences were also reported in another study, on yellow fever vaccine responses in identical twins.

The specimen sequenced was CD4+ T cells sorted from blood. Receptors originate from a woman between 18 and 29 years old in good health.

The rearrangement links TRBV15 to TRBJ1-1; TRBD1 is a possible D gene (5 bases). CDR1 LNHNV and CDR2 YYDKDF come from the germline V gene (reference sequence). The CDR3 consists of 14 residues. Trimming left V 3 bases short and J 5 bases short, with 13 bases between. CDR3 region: CATSSAVRETEAFF. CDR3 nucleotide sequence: TGTGCCACCAGCAGTGCCGTCAGGGAAACTGAAGCTTTCTTT. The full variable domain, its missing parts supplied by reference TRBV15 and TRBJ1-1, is DAMVIQNPRYQVTQFGKPVTLSCSQTLNHNVMYWYQQKSSQAPKLLFHYYDKDFNNEADTPDNFQSRRPNTSFCFLDIRSPGLGDTAMYLCATSSAVRETEAFFGQGTRLTVV.

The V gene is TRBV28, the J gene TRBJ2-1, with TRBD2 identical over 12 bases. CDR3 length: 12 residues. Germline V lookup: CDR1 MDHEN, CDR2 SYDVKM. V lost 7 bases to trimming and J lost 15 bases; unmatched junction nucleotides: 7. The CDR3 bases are TGTGCCAGCACCCGGACTAGCGGGACGTGGTTCTTC. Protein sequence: CASTRTSGTWFF.

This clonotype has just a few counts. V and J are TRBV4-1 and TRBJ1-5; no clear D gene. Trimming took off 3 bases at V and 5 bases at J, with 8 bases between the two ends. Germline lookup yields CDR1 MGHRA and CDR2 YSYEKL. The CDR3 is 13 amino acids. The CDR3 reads CASSHLQDQPQHF. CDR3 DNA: TGCGCCAGCAGCCATCTTCAGGATCAGCCCCAGCATTTT.

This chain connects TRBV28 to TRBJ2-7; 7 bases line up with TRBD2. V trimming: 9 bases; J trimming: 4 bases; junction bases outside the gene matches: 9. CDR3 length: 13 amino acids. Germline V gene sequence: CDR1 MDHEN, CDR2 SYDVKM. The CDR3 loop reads CASFRGVPYEQYF. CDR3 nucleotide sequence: TGTGCCAGTTTCCGGGGGGTCCCTTACGAGCAGTACTTC.

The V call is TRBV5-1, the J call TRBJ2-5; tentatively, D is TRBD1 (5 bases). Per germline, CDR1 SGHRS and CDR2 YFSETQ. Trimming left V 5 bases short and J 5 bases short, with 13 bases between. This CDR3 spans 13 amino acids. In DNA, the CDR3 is TGCGCCAGCAGATCGACAGATCGGGAGACCCAGTACTTC. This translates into CASRSTDRETQYF.

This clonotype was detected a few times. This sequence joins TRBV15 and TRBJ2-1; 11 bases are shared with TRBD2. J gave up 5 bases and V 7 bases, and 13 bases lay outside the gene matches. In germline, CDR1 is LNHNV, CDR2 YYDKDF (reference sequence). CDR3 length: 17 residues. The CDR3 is CATKQGSRLAGNNEQFF. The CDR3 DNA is TGTGCCACCAAGCAGGGAAGCCGACTAGCGGGGAACAATGAGCAGTTCTTC.

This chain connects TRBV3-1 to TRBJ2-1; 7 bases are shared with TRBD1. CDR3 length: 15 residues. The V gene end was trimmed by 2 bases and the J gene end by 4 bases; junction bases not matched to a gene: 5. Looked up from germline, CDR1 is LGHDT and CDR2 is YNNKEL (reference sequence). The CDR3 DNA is TGTGCCAGCAGCCAATTCCGGGACAGATACAATGAGCAGTTCTTC. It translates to CASSQFRDRYNEQFF.

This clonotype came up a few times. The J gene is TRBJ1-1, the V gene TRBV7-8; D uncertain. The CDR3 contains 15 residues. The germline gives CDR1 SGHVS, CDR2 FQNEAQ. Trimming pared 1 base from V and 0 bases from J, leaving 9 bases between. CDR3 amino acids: CASSLGTFMNTEAFF. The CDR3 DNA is TGTGCCAGCAGCTTAGGAACCTTCATGAACACTGAAGCTTTCTTT.

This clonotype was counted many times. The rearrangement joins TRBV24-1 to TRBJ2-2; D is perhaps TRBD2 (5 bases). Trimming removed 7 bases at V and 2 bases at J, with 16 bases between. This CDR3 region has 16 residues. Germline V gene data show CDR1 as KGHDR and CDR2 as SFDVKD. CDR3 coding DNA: TGTGCCACCAGCGGCAAGGGCCTAGCAAACACCGGGGAGCTGTTTTTT. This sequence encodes CATSGKGLANTGELFF.

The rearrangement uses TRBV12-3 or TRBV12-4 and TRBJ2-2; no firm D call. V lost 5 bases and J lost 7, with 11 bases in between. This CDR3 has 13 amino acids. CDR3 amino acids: CASSHQSVGELFF. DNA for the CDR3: TGTGCCAGCAGTCACCAATCTGTCGGGGAGCTGTTTTTT.

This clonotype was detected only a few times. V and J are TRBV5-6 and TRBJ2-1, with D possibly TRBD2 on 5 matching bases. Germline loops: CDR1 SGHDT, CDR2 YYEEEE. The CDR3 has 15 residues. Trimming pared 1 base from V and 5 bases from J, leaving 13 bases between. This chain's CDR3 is CASSLIAGLNNEQFF. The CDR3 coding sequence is TGTGCCAGCAGCTTGATAGCTGGACTCAACAATGAGCAGTTCTTC. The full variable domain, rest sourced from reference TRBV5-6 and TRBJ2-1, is DAGVTQSPTHLIKTRGQQVTLRCSPKSGHDTVSWYQQALGQGPQFIFQYYEEEERQRGNFPDRFSGHQFPNYSSELNVNALLLGDSALYLCASSLIAGLNNEQFFGPGTRLTVL.

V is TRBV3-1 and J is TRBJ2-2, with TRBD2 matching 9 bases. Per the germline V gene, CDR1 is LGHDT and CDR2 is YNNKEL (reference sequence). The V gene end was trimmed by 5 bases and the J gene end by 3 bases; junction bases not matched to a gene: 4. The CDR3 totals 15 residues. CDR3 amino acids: CASSFSGSYTGELFF. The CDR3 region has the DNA TGTGCCAGCAGCTTTAGCGGGAGCTACACCGGGGAGCTGTTTTTT. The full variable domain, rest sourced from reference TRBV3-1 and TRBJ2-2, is DTAVSQTPKYLVTQMGNDKSIKCEQNLGHDTMYWYKQDSKKFLKIMFSYNNKELIINETVPNRFSPKSPDKAHLNLHINSLELGDSAVYFCASSFSGSYTGELFFGEGSRLTVL.

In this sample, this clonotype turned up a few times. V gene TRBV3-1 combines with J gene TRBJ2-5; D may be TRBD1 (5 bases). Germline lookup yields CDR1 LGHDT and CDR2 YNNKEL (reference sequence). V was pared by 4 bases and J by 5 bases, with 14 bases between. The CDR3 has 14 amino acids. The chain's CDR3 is CASSPTEHTETQYF. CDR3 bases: TGTGCCAGCAGCCCGACAGAGCATACGGAGACCCAGTACTTC.

The DNA of the CDR3 is TGTGCCATCAGTGACAGAGGGTCCACTGAAGCTTTCTTT. Translated: CAISDRGSTEAFF. J is TRBJ1-1 and V is TRBV10-3; no definite D call. Germline CDR1 ENHRY, CDR2 SYGVKD. Trimming pared 3 bases from V and 4 bases from J, leaving 9 bases between. The CDR3 has 13 residues.

Here the CDR3 DNA reads TGTGCCAGCAGTGACTTTTACCCGGGACAGGGGGTTGACACTGAAGCTTTCTTT. It is translated as CASSDFYPGQGVDTEAFF. This chain uses TRBV6-4 with TRBJ1-1; TRBD1 matches 11 bases. Germline V gene lookup returns CDR1 MRHNA and CDR2 SNTAGT. The V segment lost 1 base and the J segment 3 bases; nucleotides outside the gene matches: 10. The length of the CDR3 is 18 residues.

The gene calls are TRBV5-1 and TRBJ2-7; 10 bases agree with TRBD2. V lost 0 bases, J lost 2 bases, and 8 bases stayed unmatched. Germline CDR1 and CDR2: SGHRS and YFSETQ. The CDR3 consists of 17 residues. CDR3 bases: TGCGCCAGCAGCTTGGCCCGGACTAGCGGAACCCCCTACGAGCAGTACTTC. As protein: CASSLARTSGTPYEQYF.

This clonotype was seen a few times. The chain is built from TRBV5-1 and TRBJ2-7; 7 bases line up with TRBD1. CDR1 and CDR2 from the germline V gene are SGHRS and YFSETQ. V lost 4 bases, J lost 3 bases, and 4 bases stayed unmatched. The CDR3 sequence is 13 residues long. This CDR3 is CASSRDSHYEQYF. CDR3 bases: TGCGCCAGCAGCCGGGACAGCCACTACGAGCAGTACTTC.

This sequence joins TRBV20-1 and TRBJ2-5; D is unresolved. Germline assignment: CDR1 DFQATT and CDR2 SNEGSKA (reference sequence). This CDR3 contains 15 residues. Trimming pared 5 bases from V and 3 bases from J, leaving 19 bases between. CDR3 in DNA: TGCAGTGCTTCCCTACCCCGGGTTTTAGAAGAGACCCAGTACTTC. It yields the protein CSASLPRVLEETQYF.

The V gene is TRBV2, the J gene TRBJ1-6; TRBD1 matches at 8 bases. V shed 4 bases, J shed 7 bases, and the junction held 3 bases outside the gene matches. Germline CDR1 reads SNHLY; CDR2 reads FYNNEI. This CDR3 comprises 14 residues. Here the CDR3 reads CASSVRDRNSPLHF. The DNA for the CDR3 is TGTGCCAGCAGTGTCCGGGACAGGAATTCACCCCTCCACTTT.

The CDR3: CASSPGLTNTGELFF. DNA of the CDR3: TGCGCCAGCAGCCCCGGACTGACGAACACCGGGGAGCTGTTTTTT. This chain joins TRBV5-1 and TRBJ2-2, with D tentatively TRBD2 (5 bases). CDR3 length equals 15 residues. The germline V gene has CDR1 SGHRS and CDR2 YFSETQ. The V end lost 4 bases, the J end lost 0 bases, and 10 bases lay between the germline ends.

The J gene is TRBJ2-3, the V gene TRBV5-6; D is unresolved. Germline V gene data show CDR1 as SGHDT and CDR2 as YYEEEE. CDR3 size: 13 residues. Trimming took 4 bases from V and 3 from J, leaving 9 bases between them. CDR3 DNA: TGTGCCAGCAGCCACGGGCGGACAGATACGCAGTATTTT. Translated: CASSHGRTDTQYF.